This T cell receptor (beta chain) was recorded in a study of human T cells and chemical hapten exposure. Germline loops: CDR1 SGHDT, CDR2 YYEEEE. This CDR3 spans 19 amino acids. V was clipped by 5 bases and J by 0 bases, with 24 bases between them. The time point was: patch test 2, 6 weeks after DPC sensitization. Treatment in this sample: therapeutic diphenylcyclopropenone sensitization with weekly scalp DPC. This clonotype was counted many times. TCRdb recomputed calls from the RACE reads with MiXCR, one row per CDR3 protein. The sample shows over 60,000 distinct CDR3 sequences, under 13% of them seen only once.

The sequencing here drew on whole blood, taken in connection with sensitization to the hapten diphenylcyclopropenone (DPC). The TCR originated in a woman between 45 and 60 years old with alopecia areata. Some clones in this sample may be carry-over from other donors' samples. The chain links TRBV5-6 to TRBJ2-1, with a possible D match to TRBD1 (5 bases). Here the CDR3 reads CASRERVRQTTSSYNEQFF. For the CDR3, the DNA is TGTGCCAGCAGGGAACGGGTTCGACAGACCACAAGCTCCTACAATGAGCAGTTCTTC. Full variable domain (outside the CDR3, taken from reference TRBV5-6 and TRBJ2-1): DAGVTQSPTHLIKTRGQQVTLRCSPKSGHDTVSWYQQALGQGPQFIFQYYEEEERQRGNFPDRFSGHQFPNYSSELNVNALLLGDSALYLCASRERVRQTTSSYNEQFFGPGTRLTVL.